At least ten counts were recorded for the clone carrying this TCR beta chain. The antigen is unknown. The record originates from a study of blood T cells in healthy people across ages. Germline CDR1 SGHTA, CDR2 FQGNSA. The CDR3 consists of 15 residues. The V gene end was trimmed by 0 bases and the J gene end by 2 bases; junction bases not matched to a gene: 4. The second PCR ran roughly 7 to 12 cycles with a sample-barcoded 5' primer and J-beta primers. TCRdb itself ran the 5' RACE reads through MiXCR, one entry per CDR3 protein. The sample has approximately 900,000 distinct CDR3 sequences, about 48% seen once. Study-level results: Compared with aged donors, long-lived donors showed fewer expanded clones, suggesting selection.

Source material: blood. The chain joins TRBV7-2 to TRBJ2-7, with 7 bases that match TRBD1. This TCR came from a man aged 25 to 45 in good health. The CDR3: CASSLAPGGPYEQYF. The CDR3 nucleotides read TGTGCCAGCAGCTTAGCGCCAGGGGGTCCCTACGAGCAGTACTTC.